This T cell receptor beta chain is drawn from a study of CD8 T cells in Susac syndrome. Roughly 0.45 to 1 ug RNA was reverse transcribed with random hexamers. TCRdb processed the immunoSEQ multiplex PCR reads anew with MiXCR; each CDR3 protein has one entry. Of around 150,000 distinct CDR3 sequences listed, 85% to 95% were seen once; the top ten hold 0.14%. Germline V gene sequence: CDR1 MNHEY, CDR2 SVGAGI. The length of the CDR3 is 17 residues. V gave up 2 bases and J gave up 0 bases; unmatched junction bases: 6. The receptor was derived from a human donor with Susac syndrome. V usage is TRBV6-5 and J usage is TRBJ2-5; 10 bases match TRBD1. The sample was CD4+ T cells from PBMCs. The CDR3, as DNA: TGTGCCAGCAGTTACCGACCGGGACAGGGGTACCAAGAGACCCAGTACTTC. It translates to CASSYRPGQGYQETQYF.